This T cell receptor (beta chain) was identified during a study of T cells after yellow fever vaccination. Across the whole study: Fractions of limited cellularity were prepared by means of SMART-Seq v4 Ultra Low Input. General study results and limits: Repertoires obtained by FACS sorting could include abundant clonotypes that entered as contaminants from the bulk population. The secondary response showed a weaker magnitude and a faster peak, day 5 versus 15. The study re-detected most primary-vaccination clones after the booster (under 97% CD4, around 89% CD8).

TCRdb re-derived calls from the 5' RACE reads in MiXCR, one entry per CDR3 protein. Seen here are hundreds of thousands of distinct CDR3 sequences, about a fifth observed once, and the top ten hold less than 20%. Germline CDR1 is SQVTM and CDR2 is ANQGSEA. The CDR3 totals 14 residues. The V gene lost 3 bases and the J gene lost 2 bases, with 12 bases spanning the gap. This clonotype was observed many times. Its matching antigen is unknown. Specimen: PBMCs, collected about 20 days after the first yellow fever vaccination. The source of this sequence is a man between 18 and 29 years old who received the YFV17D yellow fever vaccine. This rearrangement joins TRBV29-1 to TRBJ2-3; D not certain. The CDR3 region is CSVDSAVVTDTQYF. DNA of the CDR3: TGCAGCGTTGATAGTGCGGTAGTCACAGATACGCAGTATTTT.